This TCR beta chain stems from a study of blood T cell repertoires in COVID-19. Assay used: immunoSEQ multiplex PCR; TCRdb lists only in-frame clones, some missing. The sample carries roughly 54,000 clones, 91% recorded once. The germline V and J ends were trimmed by 4 bases and 4 bases, with 9 bases remaining between them. Per the germline V gene, CDR1 is SNHLY and CDR2 is FYNNEI. CDR3 size: 13 residues. The origin of this receptor is an older woman with active or convalescent COVID-19. Sequenced: peripheral blood. V and J are TRBV2 and TRBJ2-3; D gene uncertain. This CDR3 reads CASSARRADTQYF. CDR3 in DNA: TGTGCCAGCAGTGCTCGGAGAGCAGATACGCAGTATTTT.